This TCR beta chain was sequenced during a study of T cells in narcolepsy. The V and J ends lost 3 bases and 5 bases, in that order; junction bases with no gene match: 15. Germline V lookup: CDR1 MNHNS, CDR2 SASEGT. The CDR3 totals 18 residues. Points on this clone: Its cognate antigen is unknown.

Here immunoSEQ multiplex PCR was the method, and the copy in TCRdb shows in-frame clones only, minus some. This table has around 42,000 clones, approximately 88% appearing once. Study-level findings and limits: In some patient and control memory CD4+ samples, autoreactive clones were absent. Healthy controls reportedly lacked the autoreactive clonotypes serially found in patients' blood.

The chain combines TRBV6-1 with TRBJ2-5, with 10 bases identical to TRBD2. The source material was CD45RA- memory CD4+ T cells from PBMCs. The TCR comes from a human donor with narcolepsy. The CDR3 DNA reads TGTGCCAGCAGTGATCCGACGGCTAGCGGGGGAAGTGGGGAGACCCAGTACTTC. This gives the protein CASSDPTASGGSGETQYF.